This T cell receptor (beta chain) was captured in a study of T cells in Graves' hyperthyroidism and ophthalmopathy. This clonotype has at least ten counts. The antigen remains unidentified. No progression to ophthalmopathy during 18 months of follow-up defined stable disease. The CDR3 runs 16 residues. Germline loops: CDR1 SGHTA, CDR2 FQGNSA. Unmatched junction bases numbered 9, after V lost 1 base and J lost 6 bases. Study outcomes and limitations: Also found in blood were most expanded thyroid clonotypes above 0.001. The model's output predicted ophthalmopathy at a median of roughly 6.9 months prior to onset. Stable hyperthyroidism was separated from ophthalmopathy by a model based on 13 V-J features.

Authors of the study amplified TCR beta CDR3 regions from RNA transcripts. The HTBI primer set served for first-round RT-PCR of the TCR CDR3. TCRdb independently ran MiXCR on the multiplex PCR reads; one entry per CDR3 protein. The data contain about 610,000 distinct CDR3 sequences, around 46% of them seen just once; the ten biggest clones take up about 7.8%. Input material: peripheral blood or thyroid tissue (not recorded which). The receptor was derived from a woman between 18 and 29 years old with Graves' hyperthyroidism. V gene TRBV7-2 combines with J gene TRBJ2-7; 10 bases map to TRBD2. CDR3 residues: CASSLGWLAGVGEQYF. DNA of the CDR3: TGTGCCAGCAGCTTAGGGTGGCTAGCGGGAGTAGGCGAGCAGTACTTC.